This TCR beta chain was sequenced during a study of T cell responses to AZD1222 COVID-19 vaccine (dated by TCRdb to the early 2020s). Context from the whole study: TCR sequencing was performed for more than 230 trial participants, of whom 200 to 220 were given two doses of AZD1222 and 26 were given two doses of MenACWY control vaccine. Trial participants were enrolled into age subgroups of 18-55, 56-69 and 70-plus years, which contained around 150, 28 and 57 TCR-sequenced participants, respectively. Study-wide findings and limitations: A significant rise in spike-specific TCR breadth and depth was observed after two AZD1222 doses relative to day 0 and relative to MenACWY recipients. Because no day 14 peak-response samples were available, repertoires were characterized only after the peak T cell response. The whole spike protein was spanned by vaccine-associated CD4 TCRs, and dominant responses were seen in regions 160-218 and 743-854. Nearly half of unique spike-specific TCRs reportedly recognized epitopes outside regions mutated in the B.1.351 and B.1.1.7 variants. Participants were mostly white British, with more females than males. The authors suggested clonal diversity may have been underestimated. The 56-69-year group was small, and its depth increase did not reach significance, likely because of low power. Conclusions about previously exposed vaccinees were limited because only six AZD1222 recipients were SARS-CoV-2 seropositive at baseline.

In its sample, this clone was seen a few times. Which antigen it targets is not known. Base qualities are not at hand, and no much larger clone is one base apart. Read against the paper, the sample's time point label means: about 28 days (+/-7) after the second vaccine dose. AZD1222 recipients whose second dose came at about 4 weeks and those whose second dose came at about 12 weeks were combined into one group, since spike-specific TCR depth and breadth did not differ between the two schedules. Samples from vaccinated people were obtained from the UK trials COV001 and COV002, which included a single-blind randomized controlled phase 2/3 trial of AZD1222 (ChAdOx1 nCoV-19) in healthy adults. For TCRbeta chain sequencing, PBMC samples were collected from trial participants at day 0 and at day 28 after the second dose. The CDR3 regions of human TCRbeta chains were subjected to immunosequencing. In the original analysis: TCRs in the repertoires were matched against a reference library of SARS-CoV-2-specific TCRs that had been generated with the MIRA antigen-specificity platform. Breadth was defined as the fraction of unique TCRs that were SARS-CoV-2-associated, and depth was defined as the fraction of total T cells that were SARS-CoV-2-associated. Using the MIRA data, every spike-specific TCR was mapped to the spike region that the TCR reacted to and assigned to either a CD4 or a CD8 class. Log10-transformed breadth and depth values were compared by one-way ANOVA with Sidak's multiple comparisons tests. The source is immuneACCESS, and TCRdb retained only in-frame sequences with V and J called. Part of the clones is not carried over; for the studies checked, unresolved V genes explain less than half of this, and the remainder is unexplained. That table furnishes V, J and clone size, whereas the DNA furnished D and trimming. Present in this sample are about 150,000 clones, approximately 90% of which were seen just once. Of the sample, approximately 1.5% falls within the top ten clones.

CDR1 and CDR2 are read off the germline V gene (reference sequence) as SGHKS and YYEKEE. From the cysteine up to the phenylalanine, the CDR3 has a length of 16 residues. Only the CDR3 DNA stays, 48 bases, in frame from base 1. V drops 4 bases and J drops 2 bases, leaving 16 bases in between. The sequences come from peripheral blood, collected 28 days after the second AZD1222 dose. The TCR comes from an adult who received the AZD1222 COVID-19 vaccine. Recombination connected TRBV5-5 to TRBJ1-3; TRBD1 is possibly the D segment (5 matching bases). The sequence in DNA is TGTGCCAGCAGCGCCAGTCGTGCAGGGACTGGAAACACCATATATTTT. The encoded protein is CASSASRAGTGNTIYF.